This T cell receptor beta chain was documented in a study of cytomegalovirus exposure and HLA in healthy donors. Study outcomes and limitations: About 87% or about 30% of the time was how often most TCR beta V segments were productive, according to an earlier analysis.

With 60 Vbeta and 13 Jbeta primers, the PCR was carried out. Profiled with immunoSEQ multiplex PCR; TCRdb holds only in-frame clones, not every one. The data contain about 87,000 clones, about 68% of them singletons. This clone was seen a few times. The antigen is not known. The germline V and J ends were trimmed by 1 base and 4 bases, with 13 bases remaining between them. The CDR3 sequence is 16 residues long. Germline V gives CDR1 SGHTA, CDR2 FQGTGA. The sequenced sample was PBMCs. V is TRBV7-3 and J is TRBJ2-2; possible D gene TRBD1, 5 bases. The clonotype comes from a man in his thirties or forties in good health and CMV-seropositive. The CDR3 loop is CASSLNGAYVTGELFF. CDR3 coding DNA: TGTGCCAGCAGCTTAAATGGGGCGTATGTCACCGGGGAGCTGTTTTTT.